This T cell receptor (beta chain) was captured by sequencing in a study of T cells expressing NK-cell markers. Germline V lookup: CDR1 SGDLS, CDR2 YYNGEE. CDR3 size: 14 residues. Findings of the study overall: Each of 6 or 7 donors carried dominant NKG2C+ clonotypes accounting for about 1.0-8% of CD8+ T cells.

Reanalyzing the 5' RACE reads, TCRdb keeps one entry per CDR3 protein, without DNA. This table lists some 110,000 distinct CDR3 sequences. In the case of this clonotype: What it binds is not known.

The sequencing sample was made of blood T cells: a sorted CD56 or NKG2C T cell subset, CD4+ or CD8+ T cells, or bulk PBMC T cells (not recorded which). The sequence was collected from a woman between 18 and 75 years old in good health. This chain connects TRBV9 to TRBJ1-1; lacking DNA, the TRBD1 call made by TCRdb goes unchecked. The CDR3 sequence: CASSSQGLHTEAFF. The full variable domain, with the rest looked up from reference TRBV9 and TRBJ1-1, is DSGVTQTPKHLITATGQRVTLRCSPRSGDLSVYWYQQSLDQGLQFLIQYYNGEERAKGNILERFSAQQFPDLHSELNLSSLELGDSALYFCASSSQGLHTEAFFGQGTRLTVV.